What follows is one T cell receptor (beta chain) and its context. Antigen: not known. The primer mix had 60 Vbeta and 13 Jbeta primers. Some clones are missing from TCRdb's copy, which holds only in-frame ones; the method was immunoSEQ multiplex PCR. Among about 200,000 clones listed, 75% to 85% were seen once. The sample originates from a study of cytomegalovirus exposure and HLA in healthy donors. Study outcomes and limitations: Sequencing probably produced one cluster of sequence variants that were highly shared.

Germline CDR1 and CDR2: SGHTS and YDEGEE. With 4 bases removed from V and 2 bases from J, the gap between germline ends came to 16 bases. CDR3 size: 15 residues. The clonotype was recovered from a woman aged 45-65 years in good health and CMV-seropositive. This chain connects TRBV5-8 to TRBJ2-7, with D tentatively TRBD2 (6 bases). The source material was PBMCs. The CDR3 here is CASSLRREGPYEQYF. In DNA, the CDR3 is TGTGCCAGCAGCCTGAGGAGGGAAGGTCCCTACGAGCAGTACTTC.